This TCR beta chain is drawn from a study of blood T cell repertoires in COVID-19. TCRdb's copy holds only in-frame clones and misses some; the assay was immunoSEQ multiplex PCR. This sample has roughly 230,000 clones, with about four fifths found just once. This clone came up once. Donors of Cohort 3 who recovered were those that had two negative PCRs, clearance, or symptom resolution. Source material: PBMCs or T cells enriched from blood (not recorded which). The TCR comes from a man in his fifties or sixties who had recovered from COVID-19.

The CDR3 reads CAISDRGDSYEQYF. The CDR3 DNA is TGTGCCATCAGTGATCGGGGGGACTCCTACGAGCAGTACTTC. The V and J genes are TRBV10-3 and TRBJ2-7; TRBD2 matches at 7 bases. The CDR3 is 14 amino acids. V lost 3 bases and J lost 0; bases outside the gene matches: 2. CDR1 and CDR2 from the germline V gene are ENHRY and SYGVKD.